The T cell receptor beta chain described here comes from a study of T cell repertoires in cytomegalovirus infection. Study as a whole: Peptides in the study included HLA-C-restricted and HLA-B-restricted CMV epitopes. Matching HLA type and CMV infection were both indicated by public TCR beta signatures.

This clonotype occurred once. Its antigen is unknown. Findings and limits, study-wide: Public TCR beta family frequency separated CMV-and-HLA carriers, including in an independent cohort. HLA-C-restricted, CMV-specific TCR beta clonotypes were dominant ex vivo.

TCRdb recomputed calls from the reads with MiXCR, one row per CDR3 protein. The sample has over 250,000 distinct CDR3 sequences; under 25% are singletons. The clonotype was recovered from a human donor in good health (CMV status not recorded). Some clones in this sample may be carry-over from other donors' samples. The input for sequencing was cultured PBMCs, taken from culture after CMV antigen stimulation.

For the CDR3, the DNA is TGTGCCAGCAGCCCGGGTGCTAGCGGGGGTACCTACAATGAGCAGTTCTTC. Amino acids: CASSPGASGGTYNEQFF. J is TRBJ2-1 and V is TRBV5-6, with 10 positions matching TRBD2. Looked up from germline, CDR1 is SGHDT and CDR2 is YYEEEE. Trimming took 4 bases from V and 2 from J; bases not matched to a gene: 9. The CDR3 contains 17 residues.